This is a list of T cell receptor beta chains from one sample in a study of blood T cell repertoires in COVID-19. The method was immunoSEQ multiplex PCR; TCRdb's version includes in-frame clones alone and lacks a portion of them. The table lists approximately 530,000 clones, less than 90% of them singletons. Sequenced input: peripheral blood. The origin of the receptors is a woman between 50 and 59 years old with COVID-19, enrolled during active disease. CDR3s include the opening cysteine and the closing phenylalanine or tryptophan. Each record gives: clone size, J gene, V gene, D gene, CDR3 DNA, CDR3 protein. The D gene is left open where the match is weak. The listing skips clone size in some rows; elsewhere it reads once, few, many or a size class.

clone size: -
J gene: TRBJ1-4
V gene: TRBV5-1
D gene: -
CDR3 DNA: TGCGCCAGCAGCTCTCAGGGTTCCCCTGGTGAAAAACTGTTTTTT
CDR3 protein: CASSSQGSPGEKLFF

clone size: -
J gene: TRBJ1-5
V gene: TRBV28
D gene: TRBD1
CDR3 DNA: TGTGCCAGCAGTGCTCGGACAGGGGTAAATCAGCCCCAGCATTTT
CDR3 protein: CASSARTGVNQPQHF

clone size: -
J gene: TRBJ1-4
V gene: TRBV12-5
D gene: TRBD1
CDR3 DNA: TGTGCTAGTGGTTTGGACCTCAGGGGGAGTAATGAAAAACTGTTTTTT
CDR3 protein: CASGLDLRGSNEKLFF

clone size: -
J gene: TRBJ2-2
V gene: TRBV6-5
D gene: TRBD1
CDR3 DNA: TGTGCCAGCAGGGGGACAGGGGGGAGCGCCGGGGAGCTGTTTTTT
CDR3 protein: CASRGTGGSAGELFF

clone size: -
J gene: TRBJ2-5
V gene: TRBV6-1
D gene: TRBD2
CDR3 DNA: TGTGCCAGCAGTGAGGTGGCTAGCGGGGGGCAAGAGACCCAGTACTTC
CDR3 protein: CASSEVASGGQETQYF

clone size: -
J gene: TRBJ1-1
V gene: TRBV2
D gene: -
CDR3 DNA: TGTGCCAGCAGTGCGCAAGCCCGCACTGAAGCTTTCTTT
CDR3 protein: CASSAQARTEAFF

clone size: -
J gene: TRBJ1-2
V gene: TRBV28
D gene: -
CDR3 DNA: TGTGCCAGCAGTTTTCCCCTCAGGGGTGGAGAAGGCTACACCTTC
CDR3 protein: CASSFPLRGGEGYTF

clone size: -
J gene: TRBJ2-1
V gene: TRBV5-6
D gene: TRBD1
CDR3 DNA: TGTGCCAGCAGCTTGGGGACAGGCAATGAGCAGTTCTTC
CDR3 protein: CASSLGTGNEQFF

clone size: -
J gene: TRBJ1-4
V gene: TRBV19
D gene: -
CDR3 DNA: TGTGCCAGTAGTTGGGCTAAACGAGGGAAACTGTTTTTT
CDR3 protein: CASSWAKRGKLFF

clone size: -
J gene: TRBJ2-7
V gene: TRBV10-1
D gene: TRBD1
CDR3 DNA: TGCGCCAGCAGTGATGGGACAGGGGGATCAGCCTACGAGCAGTACTTC
CDR3 protein: CASSDGTGGSAYEQYF

clone size: -
J gene: TRBJ1-5
V gene: TRBV28
D gene: -
CDR3 DNA: TGTGCCAGCAGTTTATTATCAGGAGCAGGGGCTCAACAGCCCCAGCATTTT
CDR3 protein: CASSLLSGAGAQQPQHF

clone size: -
J gene: TRBJ1-1
V gene: TRBV29-1
D gene: TRBD1
CDR3 DNA: TGCAGCGTTGAAGGGACAGGTGAAGCTTTCTTT
CDR3 protein: CSVEGTGEAFF

clone size: -
J gene: TRBJ1-1
V gene: TRBV7-9
D gene: -
CDR3 DNA: TGTGCCAGCAGTGCGGTCCTGAACACTGAAGCTTTCTTT
CDR3 protein: CASSAVLNTEAFF

clone size: few
J gene: TRBJ1-1
V gene: TRBV7-3
D gene: -
CDR3 DNA: TGTGCCAGCAGCTCGATCCCCGGCGGTGAAGCTTTCTTT
CDR3 protein: CASSSIPGGEAFF

clone size: -
J gene: TRBJ1-2
V gene: TRBV7-9
D gene: TRBD1
CDR3 DNA: TGTGCCAGCAGCTTAGGGACAGGGGGGACTAACTATGGCTACACCTTC
CDR3 protein: CASSLGTGGTNYGYTF

clone size: -
J gene: TRBJ1-6
V gene: TRBV2
D gene: TRBD1
CDR3 DNA: TGTGCCAGCAGTCGGGACAGCTACAATTCACCCCTCCACTTT
CDR3 protein: CASSRDSYNSPLHF

clone size: -
J gene: TRBJ1-1
V gene: TRBV19
D gene: -
CDR3 DNA: TGTGCCAGTACGTACTCCGGGACAAACACTGAAGCTTTCTTT
CDR3 protein: CASTYSGTNTEAFF

clone size: -
J gene: TRBJ1-3
V gene: TRBV9
D gene: -
CDR3 DNA: TGTGCCAGCAGCGTACAGGGGACTGGAAACACCATATATTTT
CDR3 protein: CASSVQGTGNTIYF

clone size: -
J gene: TRBJ2-7
V gene: TRBV6-1
D gene: TRBD1
CDR3 DNA: TGTGCCAGCAGTGACAGGACAGGGATCCGCGAGCAGTACTTC
CDR3 protein: CASSDRTGIREQYF

clone size: -
J gene: TRBJ1-5
V gene: TRBV29-1
D gene: -
CDR3 DNA: TGCAGCGTTGGACAGCTCAATCAGCCCCAGCATTTT
CDR3 protein: CSVGQLNQPQHF

clone size: -
J gene: TRBJ1-2
V gene: TRBV3-1/TRBV3-2
D gene: -
CDR3 DNA: TGTGCCAGCAGCCCCGAAGAGGGGGATATGAATGGCTACACCTTC
CDR3 protein: CASSPEEGDMNGYTF

clone size: -
J gene: TRBJ2-7
V gene: TRBV4-1
D gene: TRBD1
CDR3 DNA: TGCGCCAGCAGCCACGGACAGGGCTACGAGCAGTACTTC
CDR3 protein: CASSHGQGYEQYF

clone size: -
J gene: TRBJ1-2
V gene: TRBV19
D gene: -
CDR3 DNA: TGTGCCAGTAGTTCCTCAGCCGGGGGCTACACCTTC
CDR3 protein: CASSSSAGGYTF

clone size: -
J gene: TRBJ1-1
V gene: TRBV29-1
D gene: -
CDR3 DNA: TGCAGCGTGGGCCCCCGGAGGTCTGAAGCTTTCTTT
CDR3 protein: CSVGPRRSEAFF

clone size: -
J gene: TRBJ1-2
V gene: TRBV3-1/TRBV3-2
D gene: -
CDR3 DNA: TGTGCCAGCAGCCAAGGACTACCGTTTGTCTATGGCTACACCTTC
CDR3 protein: CASSQGLPFVYGYTF

clone size: -
J gene: TRBJ1-3
V gene: TRBV19
D gene: TRBD1
CDR3 DNA: TGTGCCAGTAGTATCCGGGGACAGGCTACTGGAAACACCATATATTTT
CDR3 protein: CASSIRGQATGNTIYF

clone size: -
J gene: TRBJ2-7
V gene: TRBV5-4
D gene: TRBD2
CDR3 DNA: TGTGCCAGCAGCCCCGGACTAGCGGGGGCTACCTACGAGCAGTACTTC
CDR3 protein: CASSPGLAGATYEQYF

clone size: -
J gene: TRBJ2-1
V gene: TRBV6-5
D gene: TRBD1
CDR3 DNA: TGTGCCAGCAGTCTGGGACAGCTTGAGCAGTTCTTC
CDR3 protein: CASSLGQLEQFF

clone size: -
J gene: TRBJ1-2
V gene: TRBV10-2
D gene: TRBD1
CDR3 DNA: TGCGCCAGCAGTGAGCCCAGATACAGGGGGATTAGAGATGGCTACACCTTC
CDR3 protein: CASSEPRYRGIRDGYTF

clone size: many
J gene: TRBJ2-3
V gene: TRBV19
D gene: TRBD2
CDR3 DNA: TGTGCCAGTACGTCCTATGCCCTAGCGGGGGGATCCAGCACAGATACGCAGTATTTT
CDR3 protein: CASTSYALAGGSSTDTQYF

clone size: -
J gene: TRBJ1-2
V gene: TRBV6-1
D gene: TRBD1
CDR3 DNA: TGTGCCAGCAGTGTCCGGGACAGGGGTATTAACTATGGCTACACCTTC
CDR3 protein: CASSVRDRGINYGYTF

clone size: -
J gene: TRBJ2-7
V gene: TRBV5-4
D gene: -
CDR3 DNA: TGTGCCAGCAGTCACGACAGTCTCAGCTCCTACGAGCAGTACTTC
CDR3 protein: CASSHDSLSSYEQYF

clone size: -
J gene: TRBJ1-6
V gene: TRBV5-4
D gene: -
CDR3 DNA: TGTGCCAGCAGCTTGACAGAGCCAAATTCACCCCTCCACTTT
CDR3 protein: CASSLTEPNSPLHF

clone size: -
J gene: TRBJ2-4
V gene: TRBV11-2
D gene: -
CDR3 DNA: TGTGCCAGCAGTCATCATAGTGGGGGCCCTAAAAACATTCAGTACTTC
CDR3 protein: CASSHHSGGPKNIQYF

clone size: -
J gene: TRBJ2-7
V gene: TRBV12-3/TRBV12-4
D gene: -
CDR3 DNA: TGTGCCAGCAGAACGACTACTTCCTACGAGCAGTACTTC
CDR3 protein: CASRTTTSYEQYF